A selection of T cell receptor beta chains follows, all from one sample in a study of OX40 agonist ivuxolimab in advanced cancers. Sequencing used immunoSEQ multiplex PCR; TCRdb keeps in-frame clones, though not all of them. The sample has roughly 62,000 clones, roughly 84% seen once. Material: CD4+ or CD8+ T cells sorted from blood, obtained in a trial of the OX40 agonist ivuxolimab. The receptors were sampled from an adult with an advanced solid tumor such as melanoma, head and neck, liver or kidney cancer. Each CDR3 is given with its conserved first and last residue. A D gene is named only where the DNA matches it firmly. The size entry is marked missing in some rows and otherwise reads once, few, many or a size class.

>.|TRBV7-2|few|TRBJ1-6
TGTGCCAGCAGAGCGGACTTCACTACAACATCACCCCTCCACTTT
CASRADFTTTSPLHF
>.|TRBV6-1|.|TRBJ2-4
TGTGCCAGCAGTGAAACAGGGAGAGTTACCAAAAACATTCAGTACTTC
CASSETGRVTKNIQYF
>.|TRBV28|.|TRBJ2-7
TGTGCCAGCAGTTTAGACTACGAGCAGTACTTC
CASSLDYEQYF
>TRBD2|TRBV6-5|.|TRBJ2-5
TGTGCCAGCAGCCAGACTAGCGGGACTAAAGAGACCCAGTACTTC
CASSQTSGTKETQYF
>.|TRBV7-2|.|TRBJ1-2
TGTGCCAGCAGCTCGGGCTTCTTCTATGGCTACACCTTC
CASSSGFFYGYTF
>.|TRBV6-6|once|TRBJ1-2
TGTGCCAGCAGTTACGGGGACACAGAGGCTTATGGCTACACCTTC
CASSYGDTEAYGYTF
>.|TRBV5-8|.|TRBJ1-1
TGTGCCAGCAGCTTGAGAGTCATGAACACTGAAGCTTTCTTT
CASSLRVMNTEAFF
>.|TRBV19|few|TRBJ2-5
TGTGCCAGTAGTTCAACTAGTAGGGAGACCCAGTACTTC
CASSSTSRETQYF
>TRBD1|TRBV6-1|.|TRBJ1-3
TGTGCCAGCAGGAGGGACAGGTTTGGAAACACCATATATTTT
CASRRDRFGNTIYF
>.|TRBV14|.|TRBJ1-6
TGTGCCAGCAGCCAAGATCGGGGGGGACCACGTTTTGAGTCACCCCTCCACTTT
CASSQDRGGPRFESPLHF
>.|TRBV19|.|TRBJ1-2
TGTGCCAGTGCCTGGACCGCTAACTATGGCTACACCTTC
CASAWTANYGYTF
>TRBD1|TRBV6-1|.|TRBJ1-5
TGTGCCAGCAACGAGGACAGGGGAGTTAATCAGCCCCAGCATTTT
CASNEDRGVNQPQHF
>TRBD2|TRBV5-1|.|TRBJ2-5
TGCGCCAGCAGCATAGGAACTAGGACTAGCGGAGAAGAGACCCAGTACTTC
CASSIGTRTSGEETQYF
>.|TRBV12-5|.|TRBJ2-3
TGTGCTAGTGCGGGACTGACAGATACGCAGTATTTT
CASAGLTDTQYF
>TRBD2|TRBV9|once|TRBJ2-5
TGTGCCAGCAGCGTAGGCGGGGGGGCTGAGACCCAGTACTTC
CASSVGGGAETQYF
>.|TRBV6-1|.|TRBJ1-1
TGTGCCAGCGAGAAATGGGACACTGAAGCTTTCTTT
CASEKWDTEAFF
>.|TRBV5-4|few|TRBJ1-3
TGTGCCAGCAGCTTGCAGGGGCTAGGGGGCACCATATATTTT
CASSLQGLGGTIYF
>TRBD2|TRBV6-6|.|TRBJ2-3
TGTGCCAGCATTCTAGCGGGGGATACGCAGTATTTT
CASILAGDTQYF
>.|TRBV5-4|.|TRBJ1-6
TGCGCCAGCAGCCTAAGCACAGACTTTTCACCCCTCCACTTT
CASSLSTDFSPLHF
>.|TRBV6-1|.|TRBJ1-6
TGTGCCAGCAATACAGGCTCGTTGCCCCTCCACTTT
CASNTGSLPLHF
>.|TRBV19|.|TRBJ1-2
TGTGCCAGTAGTATAGTTTCGATCGGGGGCTACACCTTC
CASSIVSIGGYTF
>.|TRBV5-1|.|TRBJ1-1
TGCGCCAGCAGCTTGGCCGAGGGAGGGAATGATTCTTTCTTT
CASSLAEGGNDSFF
>.|TRBV6-1|.|TRBJ1-6
TGTGCCAGCAGAGAACATCCCGTAGAACCCCTCCACTTT
CASREHPVEPLHF
>.|TRBV4-2|.|TRBJ1-6
TGTGCCAGCAGCCAAGATGGAACCGAAGAGGGGTTCTCCTATAATTCACCCCTCCACTTT
CASSQDGTEEGFSYNSPLHF
>.|TRBV9|few|TRBJ2-7
TGTGCCAGCAGCCCATCGATCCGAATGGGCGAGCAGTACTTC
CASSPSIRMGEQYF
>TRBD1|TRBV5-5|.|TRBJ2-7
TGTGCCAGCAGCTTGTCGCTCGGACAGGCCTACGAGCAGTACTTC
CASSLSLGQAYEQYF
>.|TRBV9|.|TRBJ2-5
TGTGCCAGCAGCCGATCGACAGGAGAAGAGACCCAGTACTTC
CASSRSTGEETQYF
>.|TRBV29-1|.|TRBJ1-4
TGCAGCGTAAGACGTGACAATGAAAAACTGTTTTTT
CSVRRDNEKLFF
>TRBD2|TRBV5-1|.|TRBJ2-1
TGCGCCAGCAGCTTGGAGGGACTAGTTCATGGCGAGCAGTTCTTC
CASSLEGLVHGEQFF
>.|TRBV11-2|.|TRBJ1-6
TGTGCCAGCAGCTCGGGGGGAGAGGGTTCACCCCTCCACTTT
CASSSGGEGSPLHF
>TRBD1|TRBV2|.|TRBJ1-2
TGTGCCAGCAGCCGTGACAGGGGGCAGAGCTATGGCTACACCTTC
CASSRDRGQSYGYTF
>.|TRBV4-1|once|TRBJ1-3
TGCGCCAGCAGCCAAGATTTCACGCGTTCCTCTGGAAACACCATATATTTT
CASSQDFTRSSGNTIYF
>.|TRBV20-1|.|TRBJ2-7
TGCAGTGCTAGATCCGTTTCCGAGCAGTACTTC
CSARSVSEQYF
>.|TRBV5-4|.|TRBJ2-2
TGTGCCAGCAGCCCCAGTGTGGGTGACACCGGGGAGCTGTTTTTT
CASSPSVGDTGELFF
>TRBD2|TRBV6-5|few|TRBJ2-7
TGTGCCAGTACTAGGGGACTAGCCTACGAGCAGTACTTC
CASTRGLAYEQYF
>.|TRBV9|.|TRBJ2-1
TGTGCCAGCAGCCCACCCGGTGGCTTCCGCAATGAGCAGTTCTTC
CASSPPGGFRNEQFF
>.|TRBV28|.|TRBJ2-4
TGTGCCAGCAGTTTAAATGGGGTGCTAGCCAAAAACATTCAGTACTTC
CASSLNGVLAKNIQYF
>.|TRBV2|once|TRBJ2-3
TGTGCCAGCAGCTACAAGGATACGCAGTATTTT
CASSYKDTQYF
>.|TRBV29-1|.|TRBJ1-2
TGCAGCGTTGAAAGGGTGGACGGACTCTATGGCTACACCTTC
CSVERVDGLYGYTF
>.|TRBV7-2|.|TRBJ1-1
TGTGCCAGCAGCCAGGGACCTGTCGGCGGTGTTGAAGCTTTCTTT
CASSQGPVGGVEAFF
>.|TRBV6-4|.|TRBJ2-1
TGTGCCAGCAGTGACCCGGGGGGCCCTAACGTCAATGAGCAGTTCTTC
CASSDPGGPNVNEQFF
>.|TRBV9|few|TRBJ1-4
TGTGCCAGCAGCGGTGTGGGGCCTAATGAAAAACTGTTTTTT
CASSGVGPNEKLFF
>TRBD1|TRBV2|.|TRBJ1-5
TGTGCCAGCAGTGAAGCGCGGACAGGGGGGGGCAATCAGCCCCAGCATTTT
CASSEARTGGGNQPQHF